These 7 T cell receptor beta chains originate from one sample sequenced in a study of blood T cell repertoires in COVID-19. TCRdb's copy holds only in-frame clones and misses some; the assay was immunoSEQ multiplex PCR. The sample lists around 140,000 clones; 82% were seen once. Sequenced material: peripheral blood. The receptors originated from a human donor with acute or convalescent COVID-19. The donor label of this sample is uncertain.

This clone was found once. The rearrangement links TRBV6-1 to TRBJ2-3; D uncertain. V was shortened by 2 bases and J by 0 bases, with 9 bases between the two germline ends. Looked up from germline, CDR1 is MNHNS and CDR2 is SASEGT. This CDR3 has 15 residues. For the CDR3, the DNA is TGTGCCAGCAGTGAATGGAGCGAAAGCACAGATACGCAGTATTTT. It translates to CASSEWSESTDTQYF.

This clone was picked up a small number of times. The chain has TRBV12-5 and TRBJ2-7; D gene unclear. Trimming pared 3 bases from V and 4 bases from J, leaving 7 bases between. From germline, CDR1 is LGHNT and CDR2 FRNRAP. CDR3 length: 12 residues. The DNA of the CDR3 is TGTGCTAGTGGTTTCTCCAGATACGAGCAGTACTTC. Its protein is CASGFSRYEQYF.

The rearrangement joins TRBV19 to TRBJ1-5; no reliable D call. In germline, CDR1 is LNHDA, CDR2 SQIVND (reference sequence). This CDR3 has 15 amino acids. The V end lost 1 base, the J end lost 0 bases, and 7 bases lay between the germline ends. CDR3 region: CASSIGVNSNQPQHF. CDR3 nucleotides: TGTGCCAGTAGTATAGGAGTAAATAGCAATCAGCCCCAGCATTTT.

The chain uses TRBV19 and TRBJ1-2; 9 bases are shared with TRBD1. The trim removed 9 bases at V and 6 bases at J, leaving 11 bases unmatched. The CDR3 has 14 amino acids. Germline V CDR1 and CDR2: LNHDA, SQIVND (reference sequence). CDR3 DNA sequence: TGTGCCAGCTTGAAGGGACAGGGTTTCGATGGCTACACCTTC. Its protein product is CASLKGQGFDGYTF.

V is TRBV5-1 and J is TRBJ1-1; TRBD1 is a possible D gene (5 bases). Trimming left V 0 bases short and J 1 base short, with 7 bases between. CDR1 SGHRS and CDR2 YFSETQ come from the germline V gene. The CDR3 has 14 residues. CDR3 coding DNA: TGCGCCAGCAGCTTGGGGGGCGAGAACACTGAAGCTTTCTTT. It codes for CASSLGGENTEAFF. The entire variable domain, with the rest obtained from reference TRBV5-1 and TRBJ1-1, is as follows: KAGVTQTPRYLIKTRGQQVTLSCSPISGHRSVSWYQQTPGQGLQFLFEYFSETQRNKGNFPGRFSGRQFSNSRSEMNVSTLELGDSALYLCASSLGGENTEAFFGQGTRLTVV.

The chain has TRBV7-2 and TRBJ1-5; no firm D call. The CDR3 loop spans 13 amino acids. Germline loops: CDR1 SGHTA, CDR2 FQGNSA. Trimming removed 2 bases from V and 6 bases from J, with 8 bases in between. The CDR3 is CASSLSISQPQHF. The CDR3 nucleotides read TGTGCCAGCAGCTTATCTATAAGTCAGCCCCAGCATTTT.

The chain recombines TRBV2 with TRBJ1-5; D possibly corresponds to TRBD1 (5 bases). This CDR3 is 15 amino acids long. The V and J ends lost 9 bases and 0 bases respectively, with 15 bases between them. Per germline, CDR1 SNHLY and CDR2 FYNNEI. CDR3 in amino acids: CARGQVSDSNQPQHF. Written as DNA, the CDR3 is TGTGCCAGGGGGCAGGTCAGTGATAGCAATCAGCCCCAGCATTTT.